These T cell receptor beta chains were read from a single sample in a study of CD8+ T cells in alopecia areata. The table came from immunoSEQ multiplex PCR; TCRdb's copy has only in-frame clones and leaves some out. The table lists around 35,000 clones, roughly 53% of them singletons, with roughly 37% in the top ten. Material: NKG2D-high CD8+ T cells sorted from blood. All receptors derive from a human donor with alopecia areata. The CDR3 runs from the conserved cysteine through the conserved F or W. A D gene is named only where the DNA matches it firmly. Where a row states a size, it is once, few, many or the class of an expanded clone; other rows omit it.

TRBJ1-1,TRBV5-1,NA,NA,TGCGCCAGCAGCTTGAAGTCGGGGAACACTGAAGCTTTCTTT,CASSLKSGNTEAFF
TRBJ2-4,TRBV5-4,TRBD2,few,TGTGCCAGCAGCCCGGGGGGGACGACTGTAGCCAAAAACATTCAGTACTTC,CASSPGGTTVAKNIQYF
TRBJ2-5,TRBV5-1,NA,NA,TGCGCCAGCAGCTTGGACAGAGCCTTCCAAGAGACCCAGTACTTC,CASSLDRAFQETQYF
TRBJ2-1,TRBV6-5,TRBD2,NA,TGTGCCAGCAGTTACTCGGCTAGCGGGCTCAATGAGCAGTTCTTC,CASSYSASGLNEQFF
TRBJ1-1,TRBV19,NA,NA,TGTGCCAGTAGTAGGAGACAGTCCATGAACACTGAAGCTTTCTTT,CASSRRQSMNTEAFF
TRBJ2-5,TRBV4-1,TRBD2,NA,TGCGCCAGCAGCCAAGATCGGGGACTAGAAGAGACCCAGTACTTC,CASSQDRGLEETQYF
TRBJ2-1,TRBV4-3,TRBD2,NA,TGCGCCAGCAGCCAAGCCCGACTAGCGGGAGGCCACAATGAGCAGTTCTTC,CASSQARLAGGHNEQFF
TRBJ1-2,TRBV4-3,NA,once,TGCGCCAGCAGCCAAGGTTACGAGGGTCTCAACTATGGCTACACCTTC,CASSQGYEGLNYGYTF
TRBJ2-7,TRBV13,NA,few,TGTGCCAGCAGCTTAGGCGGGACCTACGAGCAGTACTTC,CASSLGGTYEQYF
TRBJ2-7,TRBV5-1,TRBD1,few,TGCGCCAGCAGAGGACAGGGTTACGACGAGCAGTACTTC,CASRGQGYDEQYF
TRBJ2-5,TRBV5-1,TRBD1,NA,TGCGCCAGCAGCTTGGGCAGGGGGAAAGAGACCCAGTACTTC,CASSLGRGKETQYF
TRBJ2-1,TRBV27,NA,NA,TGTGCCTGCCGGCCTTCGCCTAGCTTCTACAATGAGCAGTTCTTC,CACRPSPSFYNEQFF
TRBJ2-1,TRBV4-2,NA,NA,TGTGCCAGCAGCTCCCGGCAGGCAGATGAGCAGTTCTTC,CASSSRQADEQFF
TRBJ2-1,TRBV7-3,NA,NA,TGTGCCAGCAGCTTGACGGGAGAGGTGTTCTTC,CASSLTGEVFF
TRBJ2-5,TRBV13,TRBD2,few,TGTGCCAGCAGCACCCGGACTAGCGGACAAGAGACCCAGTACTTC,CASSTRTSGQETQYF
TRBJ1-2,TRBV29-1,NA,NA,TGCAGCGTGGGGTATGGCTACACCTTC,CSVGYGYTF
TRBJ2-3,TRBV4-2,NA,NA,TGTGCCAGCAGCCAAGGCGATACAGATACGCAGTATTTT,CASSQGDTDTQYF
TRBJ2-7,TRBV5-1,NA,NA,TGCGCCAGCAGCTTGGACGGAGGAAGCTCCTACGAGCAGTACTTC,CASSLDGGSSYEQYF
TRBJ2-5,TRBV6-6,NA,NA,TGTGCCAGCAGCTACGATTCCAAGACCCAGTACTTC,CASSYDSKTQYF
TRBJ2-1,TRBV29-1,TRBD2,NA,TGCAGCGCCTACTCCGGGACTAGCGGAAACAATGAGCAGTTCTTC,CSAYSGTSGNNEQFF
TRBJ2-1,TRBV29-1,NA,NA,TGCAGCGTTGGCAGAAGGCCCGGGAGATACAATGAGCAGTTCTTC,CSVGRRPGRYNEQFF
TRBJ2-1,TRBV13,NA,NA,TGTGCCAGCAGCGTTGGATTGGCAGGGATCAAGTACAATGAGCAGTTCTTC,CASSVGLAGIKYNEQFF
TRBJ1-1,TRBV14,NA,few,TGTGCCAGCAGCCAAACCAGCCAGAACACTGAAGCTTTCTTT,CASSQTSQNTEAFF
TRBJ2-7,TRBV5-1,TRBD2,NA,TGCGCCAGCAGCTTGGTCTGGGCGGGAGCTGGGTCTCAGGATGGGCAGTACTTC,CASSLVWAGAGSQDGQYF
TRBJ1-2,TRBV29-1,TRBD1,few,TGCAGCGTCCCCCTACAGGGGCCTGGCTACACCTTC,CSVPLQGPGYTF
TRBJ2-3,TRBV7-2,NA,NA,TGTGCCAGCACCCCCCGCTGGGGGAACACAGATACGCAGTATTTT,CASTPRWGNTDTQYF
TRBJ2-4,TRBV4-3,TRBD2,NA,TGCGCCAGCAGCCAAGATAGAGCGGGAGCAAACATTCAGTACTTC,CASSQDRAGANIQYF
TRBJ2-1,TRBV9,NA,NA,TGTGCCAGCAGCGTAGGTGGGGGGACTCGGGAGCAGTTCTTC,CASSVGGGTREQFF
TRBJ2-7,TRBV20-1,TRBD2,NA,TGCAGTGCTAGTCGCGGGGGCGAGCAGTACTTC,CSASRGGEQYF